This is a list of T cell receptor beta chains from one sample in a study of blood T cells in healthy people across ages. Each CDR3 protein gets one entry after TCRdb re-called the 5' RACE reads with MiXCR. The table lists over 1,300,000 distinct CDR3 sequences, approximately 60% of them singletons. Input material: blood. These receptor sequences come from a man younger than 35 in good health. CDR3s include the opening cysteine and the closing phenylalanine or tryptophan. Where a row states a size, it is once, few, many or the class of an expanded clone; other rows omit it.

TRBV27	TRBJ2-1	once	CASTPSSGKQFF
TRBV5-6	TRBJ2-5	-	CASSVGWRFQAGGPKETQYF
TRBV2	TRBJ2-5	-	CASRASLGLGPQETQYF
TRBV29-1	TRBJ2-7	few	CSALTGTGTYEQYF
TRBV7-9	TRBJ2-5	-	CASSLVVADQETQYF
TRBV27	TRBJ1-5	-	CASLRQGPRRDSNQPQHF
TRBV7-8	TRBJ1-6	-	CASSFPGDNSPLHF
TRBV9	TRBJ1-2	-	CASMGSPYGYTF
TRBV6-5	TRBJ2-7	once	CATQILGQGLYEQYF
TRBV20-1	TRBJ2-5	once	CSARGWSQGSEEETQYF
TRBV11-2	TRBJ1-4	many	CASSYRDAREKLFF
TRBV6-1	TRBJ2-3	-	CASSEERRASTTDTQYF
TRBV5-1	TRBJ2-7	many	CASSLTGIYEQYF
TRBV29-1	TRBJ2-7	-	CSVTDGEHYEQYF
TRBV9	TRBJ2-2	-	CASTVGSGNTGELFF